This T cell receptor beta chain was found in a study of shared clonotypes between healthy human individuals. CD8 cells regarded as naive lacked CD45RO, were positively chosen for CCR7, and omitted terminally differentiated effector memory CD45RA+ cells. There are 14 residues in the CDR3. Per germline, CDR1 LNHDA and CDR2 SQIVND (reference sequence). V was cut by 3 bases and J by 8 bases, with 16 bases left in between. Profiling relied on immunoSEQ multiplex PCR, and the TCRdb table lists in-frame clones only, not all of them. The data show about 2,200,000 clones, roughly 91% seen once. V gene TRBV19 combines with J gene TRBJ1-1; no firm D call. The receptor was derived from a man in his late teens or twenties in good health. Some clones in this sample may be carry-over from other donors' samples. The sample taken for sequencing was naive CD8+ T cells from PBMCs. The CDR3 DNA is TGTGCCAGTAGTATGAGGACGTCGCCCGCAGAAGCTTTCTTT. Protein product: CASSMRTSPAEAFF.